These 14 T cell receptor beta chains share one sample of origin, sequenced in a study of T-cell reconstitution after alpha-beta-depleted transplantation in children. Unique molecular identifiers were incorporated when the TCRbeta library was constructed. TCRdb used MiXCR to reprocess the PCR reads, holding one entry per CDR3 protein. This table holds a few hundred thousand distinct CDR3 sequences, over 40% found once. The source was PBMCs, collected before TCRalphabeta/CD19-depleted stem cell transplant. These receptors were collected from a girl aged 2-10 years with aplastic anemia, due to receive a stem cell transplant.

This chain connects TRBV12-3 or TRBV12-4 to TRBJ2-3, with D unresolved. Trimming left V 5 bases short and J 5 bases short, with 14 bases between. The length of the CDR3 is 14 residues. This CDR3 is CASSGSSPGDTQYF. For the CDR3, the DNA is TGTGCCAGCAGTGGGTCTTCTCCCGGAGATACGCAGTATTTT.

This clonotype was seen ten or more times. The chain has TRBV12-3 or TRBV12-4 and TRBJ2-1, with 9 bases lining up with TRBD2. The ends lost 5 bases at V and 5 bases at J; junction bases unmatched: 4. This CDR3 region has 14 residues. The CDR3 here is CASSPGLANNEQFF. The CDR3 DNA reads as TGTGCCAGCAGTCCGGGACTAGCCAACAATGAGCAGTTCTTC.

In its sample, this clonotype was seen many times. This chain connects TRBV28 to TRBJ2-6; TRBD1 matches at 8 bases. The CDR3 spans 16 residues. The V gene's germline CDR1 is MDHEN and CDR2 SYDVKM. The J segment lost 0 bases and the V segment lost 6 bases, leaving 4 bases of the junction unmatched. The CDR3 is CASRRTGHSGANVLTF. In DNA, the CDR3 is TGTGCCAGCAGGCGGACAGGGCACTCTGGGGCCAACGTCCTGACTTTC. The full variable domain, with the rest looked up from reference TRBV28 and TRBJ2-6, is DVKVTQSSRYLVKRTGEKVFLECVQDMDHENMFWYRQDPGLGLRLIYFSYDVKMKEKGDIPEGYSVSREKKERFSLILESASTNQTSMYLCASRRTGHSGANVLTFGAGSRLTVL.

The chain links TRBV18 to TRBJ2-5; no firm D call. There are 12 residues in the CDR3. The V end was cut by 1 base, the J end by 2 bases, with 2 bases between. The germline V gene encodes CDR1 KGHSH and CDR2 LQKENI. The chain's CDR3 is CASSPRQETQYF. The CDR3 DNA follows: TGTGCCAGCTCACCACGGCAAGAGACCCAGTACTTC.

The rearrangement joins TRBV28 to TRBJ2-7; D gene uncertain. The V end was cut by 7 bases, the J end by 2 bases, with 15 bases between. Germline loops: CDR1 MDHEN, CDR2 SYDVKM. This CDR3 has 14 residues. CDR3 DNA: TGTGCCAGCATTCCACACCCACAGCCCTACGAGCAGTACTTC. Translated: CASIPHPQPYEQYF.

The chain carries TRBV30 and TRBJ2-2; 7 bases align to TRBD1. Trimming at V came to 2 bases and at J to 6 bases, leaving 3 bases not matched to a gene. The V gene's germline CDR1 is GTSNPN and CDR2 SVGIG (reference sequence). This CDR3 has 13 residues. The CDR3 nucleotides read TGTGCCTGGAGTTTGACAGGGCCCGGGGAGCTGTTTTTT. It specifies CAWSLTGPGELFF.

V is TRBV7-9 and J is TRBJ2-7, with 8 bases aligning to TRBD2. In germline, CDR1 is SEHNR, CDR2 FQNEAQ (reference sequence). V was clipped by 6 bases and J by 2 bases; unmatched bases: 12. This CDR3 spans 16 amino acids. The chain's CDR3 is CASSPTLLAGAYEQYF. Written as DNA, the CDR3 is TGTGCCAGCAGTCCCACCCTTCTAGCGGGTGCCTACGAGCAGTACTTC.

A remark on this clonotype: A much larger clone lies a single base off, so this may be a read error. The chain links TRBV5-1 to TRBJ2-7; 12 nucleotides agree with TRBD1. In germline, CDR1 is SGHRS, CDR2 YFSETQ. The CDR3 consists of 15 residues. CDR3 DNA sequence: TGCGCCGGCAGCCCAACACCGGGACAGGGGGCCGAGCAGTACTTC. As protein: CAGSPTPGQGAEQYF.

This clonotype was counted a single time. J is TRBJ2-6 and V is TRBV30, with unresolved D. The germline V gene encodes CDR1 GTSNPN and CDR2 SVGIG (reference sequence). This CDR3 region has 13 residues. Trimming stripped 7 bases from V and 0 bases from J, with 7 bases between. DNA for the CDR3: TGTGCCTACGGTCGCTCTGGGGCCAACGTCCTGACTTTC. Encoded protein: CAYGRSGANVLTF.

The chain is built from TRBV18 and TRBJ2-7; TRBD1 agrees at 8 bases. Per the germline V gene, CDR1 is KGHSH and CDR2 is LQKENI. With V trimmed by 4 bases and J by 3 bases, 2 bases remained unmatched. CDR3 length: 13 residues. CDR3 coding DNA: TGTGCCAGCTCACTGGGACAGGTCTACGAGCAGTACTTC. As protein: CASSLGQVYEQYF.

The chain employs TRBV28 and TRBJ1-1; 7 nucleotides agree with TRBD1. The CDR3 sequence is 18 residues long. Germline V gene data show CDR1 as MDHEN and CDR2 as SYDVKM. The ends lost 5 bases at V and 0 bases at J; junction bases unmatched: 15. The CDR3 DNA reads as TGTGCCAGCAGTGGGGGACAGAGAGGGTTTTCCATGAACACTGAAGCTTTCTTT. Its protein is CASSGGQRGFSMNTEAFF. The entire variable domain, with the rest obtained from reference TRBV28 and TRBJ1-1, is as follows: DVKVTQSSRYLVKRTGEKVFLECVQDMDHENMFWYRQDPGLGLRLIYFSYDVKMKEKGDIPEGYSVSREKKERFSLILESASTNQTSMYLCASSGGQRGFSMNTEAFFGQGTRLTVV.

Only a few counts were recorded for this clonotype. The rearrangement uses TRBV5-1 and TRBJ2-7; D ambiguous. Per germline, CDR1 SGHRS and CDR2 YFSETQ. V was trimmed by 0 bases and J by 0 bases, leaving 7 bases between them. The CDR3 is 14 residues long. The chain's CDR3 is CASSLAYLSYEQYF. CDR3 nucleotides: TGCGCCAGCAGCTTGGCGTACCTCTCCTACGAGCAGTACTTC.

The chain carries TRBV29-1 and TRBJ2-1; D gene unclear. CDR1 and CDR2 (germline): SQVTM, ANQGSEA. The CDR3 is 10 residues long. The V gene lost 1 base and the J gene lost 10 bases, with 5 bases spanning the gap. CDR3 nucleotide sequence: TGCAGCGTTGAAGCTAGAGAGCAGTTCTTC. Its translation is CSVEAREQFF.

Comments on this clonotype: Possible read error: a much larger clone is one base away. CDR3 in amino acids: CASSLGPTQGRRGYGDTF. Here the CDR3 DNA reads TGTGCCAGCAGCTTAGGCCCTACACAGGGGAGGAGGGGCTATGGCGACACCTTC. This rearrangement joins TRBV11-2 to TRBJ1-2; 7 nucleotides match TRBD1. The CDR3 is made up of 18 amino acids. The germline V gene has CDR1 SGHAT and CDR2 FQNNGV.